The TCR beta chain under discussion was sequenced for a study of blood T cell repertoires in COVID-19. In the study overall: T cells, B-cell-depleted T cells, or PBMCs provided the cDNA or gDNA that served as material.

Participants, roughly 18 to 90 years old, spanned approximately 26 US areas. In Cohort 3, a recovered donor had either two negative PCRs, clearance, or symptom resolution. CDR3 length equals 13 residues. The germline V gene has CDR1 SGHNT and CDR2 YYREEE (reference sequence). V trimming: 3 bases; J trimming: 12 bases; junction bases outside the gene matches: 11. In the authors' workflow: Reference gene primer amplification gave estimated nucleated cell counts. Repertoires were generated with immunoSEQ multiplex PCR, while TCRdb's copy carries only in-frame clones and drops some. D and trimming were read from the DNA, whereas the V and J calls and clone size are those reported in that table. The sample lists about 380,000 clones, roughly 91% occurring once.

The rearrangement links TRBV5-4 to TRBJ1-2, with 7 bases aligning to TRBD1. The receptor comes from a young woman who had recovered from COVID-19. The specimen was PBMCs or T cells enriched from blood (not recorded which). In DNA form, the CDR3 reads TGTGCCAGCAGCTCGATACAGGGGAAGTTTAACACCTTC. This encodes CASSSIQGKFNTF.